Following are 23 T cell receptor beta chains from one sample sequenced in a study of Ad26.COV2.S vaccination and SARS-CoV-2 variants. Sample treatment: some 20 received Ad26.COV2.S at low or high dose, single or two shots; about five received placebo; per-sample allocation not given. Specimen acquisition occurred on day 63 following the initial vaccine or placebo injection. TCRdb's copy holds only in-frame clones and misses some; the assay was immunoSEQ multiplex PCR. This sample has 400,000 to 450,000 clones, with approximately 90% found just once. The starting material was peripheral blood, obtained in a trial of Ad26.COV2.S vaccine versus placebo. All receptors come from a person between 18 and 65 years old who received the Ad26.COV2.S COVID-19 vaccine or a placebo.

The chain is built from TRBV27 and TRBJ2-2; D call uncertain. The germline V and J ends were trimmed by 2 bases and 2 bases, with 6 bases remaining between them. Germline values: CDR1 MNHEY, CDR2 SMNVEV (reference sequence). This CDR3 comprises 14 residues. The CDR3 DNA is TGTGCCAGCAGTTTAAAGCCAAACACCGGGGAGCTGTTTTTT. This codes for CASSLKPNTGELFF.

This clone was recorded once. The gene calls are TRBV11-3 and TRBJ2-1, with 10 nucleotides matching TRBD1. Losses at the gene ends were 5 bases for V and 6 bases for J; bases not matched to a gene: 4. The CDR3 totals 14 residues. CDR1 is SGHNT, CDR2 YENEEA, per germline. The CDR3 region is CASSDRDRGNEQFF. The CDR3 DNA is TGTGCCAGCAGCGACCGGGACAGGGGCAATGAGCAGTTCTTC. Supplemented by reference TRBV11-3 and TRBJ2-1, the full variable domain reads EAGVVQSPRYKIIEKKQPVAFWCNPISGHNTLYWYLQNLGQGPELLIRYENEEAVDDSQLPKDRFSAERLKGVDSTLKIQPAELGDSAVYLCASSDRDRGNEQFFGPGTRLTVL.

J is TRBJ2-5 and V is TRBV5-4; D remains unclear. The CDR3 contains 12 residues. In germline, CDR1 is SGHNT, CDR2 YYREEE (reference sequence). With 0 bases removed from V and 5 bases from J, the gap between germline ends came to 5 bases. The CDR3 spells CASSLAGETQYF. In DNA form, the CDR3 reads TGTGCCAGCAGCTTGGCCGGGGAGACCCAGTACTTC.

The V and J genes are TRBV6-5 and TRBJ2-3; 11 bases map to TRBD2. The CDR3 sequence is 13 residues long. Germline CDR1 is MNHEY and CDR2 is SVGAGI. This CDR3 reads CTVSGRAKDTQYF. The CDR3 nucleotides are TGTACCGTTAGCGGGAGGGCCAAAGATACGCAGTATTTT.

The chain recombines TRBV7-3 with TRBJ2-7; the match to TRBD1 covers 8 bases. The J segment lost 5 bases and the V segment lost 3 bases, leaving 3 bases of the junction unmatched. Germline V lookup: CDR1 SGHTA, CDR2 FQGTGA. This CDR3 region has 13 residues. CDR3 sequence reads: CASSLTTGDEQYF. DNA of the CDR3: TGTGCCAGCAGCTTGACGACAGGGGACGAGCAGTACTTC.

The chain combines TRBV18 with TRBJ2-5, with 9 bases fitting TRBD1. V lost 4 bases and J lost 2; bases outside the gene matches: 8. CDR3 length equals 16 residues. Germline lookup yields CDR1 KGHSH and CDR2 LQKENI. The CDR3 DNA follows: TGTGCCAGCTCACAATCCGGGACAGGGACGCAAGAGACCCAGTACTTC. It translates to CASSQSGTGTQETQYF. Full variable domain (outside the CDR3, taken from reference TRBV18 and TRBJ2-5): NAGVMQNPRHLVRRRGQEARLRCSPMKGHSHVYWYRQLPEEGLKFMVYLQKENIIDESGMPKERFSAEFPKEGPSILRIQQVVRGDSAAYFCASSQSGTGTQETQYFGPGTRLLVL.

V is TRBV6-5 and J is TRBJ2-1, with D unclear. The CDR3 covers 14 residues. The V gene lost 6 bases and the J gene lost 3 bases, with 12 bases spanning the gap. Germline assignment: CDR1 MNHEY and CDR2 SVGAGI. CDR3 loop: CASSDARSYNEQFF. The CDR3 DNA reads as TGTGCCAGCAGCGACGCACGGAGCTACAATGAGCAGTTCTTC.

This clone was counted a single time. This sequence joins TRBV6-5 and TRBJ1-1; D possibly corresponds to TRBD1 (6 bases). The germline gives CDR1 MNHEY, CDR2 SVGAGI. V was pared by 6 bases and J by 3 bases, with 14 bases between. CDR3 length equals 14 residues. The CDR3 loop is CASREGRGDTEAFF. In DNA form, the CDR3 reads TGTGCCAGCAGAGAGGGTAGGGGGGACACTGAAGCTTTCTTT.

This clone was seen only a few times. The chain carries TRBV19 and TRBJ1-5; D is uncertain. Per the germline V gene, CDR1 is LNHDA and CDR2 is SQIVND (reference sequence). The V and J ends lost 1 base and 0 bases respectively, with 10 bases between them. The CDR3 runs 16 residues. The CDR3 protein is CASSIVGIYSNQPQHF. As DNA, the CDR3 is TGTGCCAGTAGTATAGTGGGCATCTATAGCAATCAGCCCCAGCATTTT.

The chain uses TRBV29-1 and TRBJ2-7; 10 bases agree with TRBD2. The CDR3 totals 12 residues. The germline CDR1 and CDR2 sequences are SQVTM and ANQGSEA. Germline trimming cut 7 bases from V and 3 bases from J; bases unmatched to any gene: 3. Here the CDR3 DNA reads TGCAGCGCCAGGACTAGCGGCTACGAGCAGTACTTC. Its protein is CSARTSGYEQYF.

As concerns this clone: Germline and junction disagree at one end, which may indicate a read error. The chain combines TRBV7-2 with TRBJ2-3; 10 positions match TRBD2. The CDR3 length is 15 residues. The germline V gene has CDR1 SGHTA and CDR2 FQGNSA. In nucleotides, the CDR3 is TGTGCCAGCAGCCTAGCGGGAGTAAATACAGATACGCAGTATTTT. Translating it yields CASSLAGVNTDTQYF.

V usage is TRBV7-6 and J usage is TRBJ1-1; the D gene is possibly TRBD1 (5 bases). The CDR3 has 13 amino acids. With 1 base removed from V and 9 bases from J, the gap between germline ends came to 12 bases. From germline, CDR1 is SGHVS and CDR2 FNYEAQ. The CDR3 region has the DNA TGTGCCAGCAGCTTAGGGGAAGGGACTAAAGCTTTCTTT. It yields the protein CASSLGEGTKAFF.

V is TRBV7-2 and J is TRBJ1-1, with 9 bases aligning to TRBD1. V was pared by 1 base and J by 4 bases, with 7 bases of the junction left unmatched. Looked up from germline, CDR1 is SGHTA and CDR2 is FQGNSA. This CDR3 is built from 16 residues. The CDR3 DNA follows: TGTGCCAGCAGCTTAGGGTGGGGACAGGGTGGCACTGAAGCTTTCTTT. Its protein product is CASSLGWGQGGTEAFF.

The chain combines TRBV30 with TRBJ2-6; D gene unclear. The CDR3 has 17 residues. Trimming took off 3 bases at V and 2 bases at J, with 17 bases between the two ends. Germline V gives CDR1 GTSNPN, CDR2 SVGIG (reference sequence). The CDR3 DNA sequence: TGTGCCTGGAGGCGCGGAAGGTCACAACCTGGGGCCAACGTCCTGACTTTC. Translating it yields CAWRRGRSQPGANVLTF.

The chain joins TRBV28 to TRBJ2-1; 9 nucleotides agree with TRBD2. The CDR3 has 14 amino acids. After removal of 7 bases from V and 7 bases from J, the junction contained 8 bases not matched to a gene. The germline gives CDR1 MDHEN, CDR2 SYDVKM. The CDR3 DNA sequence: TGTGCCAGCATCTTAGCGGGAGTTGGAAATGAGCAGTTCTTC. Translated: CASILAGVGNEQFF.

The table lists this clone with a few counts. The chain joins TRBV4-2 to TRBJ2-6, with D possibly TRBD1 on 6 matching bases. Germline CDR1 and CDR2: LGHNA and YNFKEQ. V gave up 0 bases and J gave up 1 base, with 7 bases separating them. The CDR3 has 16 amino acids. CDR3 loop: CASSQETGSGANVLTF. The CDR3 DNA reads TGTGCCAGCAGCCAAGAAACAGGGTCTGGGGCCAACGTCCTGACTTTC.

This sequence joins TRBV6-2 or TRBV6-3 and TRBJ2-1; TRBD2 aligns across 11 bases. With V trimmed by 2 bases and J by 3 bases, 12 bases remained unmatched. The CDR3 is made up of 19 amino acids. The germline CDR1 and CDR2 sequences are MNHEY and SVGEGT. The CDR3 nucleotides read TGTGCCAGCAGTTACCTACCCCTTTTACTAGCGGGAGACTACAATGAGCAGTTCTTC. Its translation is CASSYLPLLLAGDYNEQFF.

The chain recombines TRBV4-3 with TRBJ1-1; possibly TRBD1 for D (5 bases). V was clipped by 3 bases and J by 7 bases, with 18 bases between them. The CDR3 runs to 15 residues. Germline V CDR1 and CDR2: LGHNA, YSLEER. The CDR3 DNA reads TGCGCCAGCAGCCAGGTTTTGCAGGGCTTGGGTGAAGCTTTCTTT. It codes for CASSQVLQGLGEAFF.

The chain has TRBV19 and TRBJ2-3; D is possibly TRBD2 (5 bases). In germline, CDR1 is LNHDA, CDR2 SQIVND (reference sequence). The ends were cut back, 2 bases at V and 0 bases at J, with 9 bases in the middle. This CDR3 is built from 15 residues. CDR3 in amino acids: CASSIPEASTDTQYF. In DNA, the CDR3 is TGTGCCAGTAGTATACCGGAGGCTAGCACAGATACGCAGTATTTT. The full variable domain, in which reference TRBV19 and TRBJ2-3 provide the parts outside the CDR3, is DGGITQSPKYLFRKEGQNVTLSCEQNLNHDAMYWYRQDPGQGLRLIYYSQIVNDFQKGDIAEGYSVSREKKESFPLTVTSAQKNPTAFYLCASSIPEASTDTQYFGPGTRLTVL.

CDR3 loop: CATLRDRGYQPQHF. The CDR3 region has the DNA TGTGCCACGTTAAGGGACAGGGGCTATCAGCCCCAGCATTTT. This chain links TRBV15 with TRBJ1-5; 10 bases are a match to TRBD1. The V gene end was trimmed by 9 bases and the J gene end by 5 bases; junction bases not matched to a gene: 7. This CDR3 comprises 14 residues. The germline gives CDR1 LNHNV, CDR2 YYDKDF (reference sequence).

The CDR3 coding sequence is TGTGCCAGCAGCTTAGTCGGGGGGAGCTCCTACAATGAGCAGTTCTTC. Protein: CASSLVGGSSYNEQFF. This chain connects TRBV7-2 to TRBJ2-1, with 7 bases identical to TRBD2. Per the germline V gene, CDR1 is SGHTA and CDR2 is FQGNSA. The CDR3 length is 16 residues. Trimming at V came to 1 base and at J to 0 bases, leaving 3 bases not matched to a gene.

CDR3 protein: CASSVAGIARTDTQYF. For the CDR3, the DNA is TGTGCCAGCAGCGTTGCCGGGATAGCGCGCACAGATACGCAGTATTTT. The rearrangement links TRBV9 to TRBJ2-3; tentative D call: TRBD2 (5 bases). Germline-derived CDR1 and CDR2 are SGDLS and YYNGEE. This CDR3 is 16 amino acids long. Trimming took off 2 bases at V and 1 base at J, with 14 bases between the two ends.

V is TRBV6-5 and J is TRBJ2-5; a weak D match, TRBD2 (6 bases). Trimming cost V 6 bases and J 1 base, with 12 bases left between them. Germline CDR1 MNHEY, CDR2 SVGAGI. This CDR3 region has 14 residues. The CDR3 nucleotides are TGTGCCAGCAGCTTAGGACTATCCCAAGAGACCCAGTACTTC. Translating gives CASSLGLSQETQYF.